These 7 T cell receptor beta chains share one sample of origin, sequenced in a study of tumor-infiltrating lymphocytes in primary liver carcinoma. Co-extraction yielded RNA and DNA from around 20-30 mg of unsorted bulk tissue. Using a constant-region primer together with ProtoScript II reverse transcriptase, TCR beta cDNA was made from roughly 520 ng of total RNA. ARM-PCR was slightly modified, and three nested multiplex PCR rounds with it gave rise to the TCR beta libraries. Both of the initial two PCR rounds ran for about 11 cycles and employed TRBV1-TRBV30 forward primers alongside a C-beta reverse primer. One entry per CDR3 protein results from TCRdb running MiXCR on the multiplex PCR reads. Of about 100,000 distinct CDR3 sequences listed, approximately 70% were seen once; the top ten hold about 12%. The sequencing sample was made of liver tumor tissue from sampling region 2. Subset meaning: tumor region T2, inferior pole. These receptors were taken from a woman aged 55 to 70 with primary liver carcinoma and hepatitis B virus infection.

To note about this clonotype: The conserved closing phenylalanine or tryptophan is absent in this CDR3, likely reflecting a read error. The DNA is left out, because the CDR3 cannot be placed on it with certainty; the CDR3 is given as TCRdb lists it. The genes are TRBV11-2 and TRBJ1-2; whether TRBD1, the table's D call, matches the DNA was not checked. The CDR3 length is 14 residues, termini included. Germline CDR1 reads SGHAT; CDR2 reads FQNNGV. The CDR3 sequence: CASSTGDIIYGYAI.

Comment on this clonotype: A much larger clone differs from this one at a single base, so this may be a read error. V usage is TRBV5-1 and J usage is TRBJ1-1, with D possibly TRBD1 on 5 matching bases. Germline V gene data show CDR1 as SGHRS and CDR2 as YFSETQ. The CDR3 spans 14 residues. The CDR3 loop is CPSDWGDLNTEAFF. The CDR3, as DNA: TGCCCCAGCGACTGGGGGGATCTGAACACTGAAGCTTTCTTT.

Remarks on this clonotype: Given a much more abundant clone one base away, this may be a read error. CDR3 nucleotides: TGTGCCAGCAGCCTGGACAGGACGAATAACGAGCAGTACTTC. Its translation is CASSLDRTNNEQYF. The genes are TRBV7-8 and TRBJ2-7; the match to TRBD1 covers 7 bases. The CDR3 is 14 amino acids. From germline, CDR1 is SGHVS and CDR2 FQNEAQ. V was clipped by 5 bases and J by 5 bases; unmatched bases: 9. Drawing the rest from reference TRBV7-8 and TRBJ2-7, the complete variable domain is GAGVSQSPRYKVAKRGQDVALRCDPISGHVSLFWYQQALGQGPEFLTYFQNEAQLDKSGLPSDRFFAERPEGSVSTLKIQRTQQEDSAVYLCASSLDRTNNEQYFGPGTRLTVT.

Notes on this clonotype: This clone may be a read error of a much larger clone one base away. The conserved final phenylalanine or tryptophan is absent from the CDR3, which likely points to a read error. V gene TRBV12-3 or TRBV12-4 combines with J gene TRBJ2-5, with TRBD1 identical over 9 bases. The CDR3 contains 14 residues. V lost 4 bases to trimming and J lost 10 bases; unmatched junction nucleotides: 10. The CDR3 coding sequence is TGTGCCAGCAGTTCTACCGGGACAGGGCACGGCCAGTACTCC. It specifies CASSSTGTGHGQYS.

About this clonotype itself: Sequence at one end of the junction differs from germline and may be a read error. The chain recombines TRBV12-3 or TRBV12-4 with TRBJ2-5; D is uncertain. The CDR3 totals 16 residues. The CDR3 DNA reads as TGTGTCAGCAGTTTGTGGCCCCGGAAGGATACAGAGACTCAGTACTTC. Its translation is CVSSLWPRKDTETQYF.

The chain's CDR3 is CSADLRAQGFLKHGYTF. The CDR3 DNA reads TGCAGCGCCGATCTCCGGGCCCAGGGATTTTTAAAGCATGGCTACACCTTC. The rearrangement joins TRBV29-1 to TRBJ1-2, with D maybe TRBD1 (5 bases). The V gene's germline CDR1 is SQVTM and CDR2 ANQGSEA. Trimming took 7 bases from V and 6 from J, leaving 30 bases between them. CDR3 length: 17 residues.

The V call is TRBV7-8, the J call TRBJ2-3; 8 bases align to TRBD2. V shed 4 bases, J shed 3 bases, and the junction held 9 bases outside the gene matches. Germline assignment: CDR1 SGHVS and CDR2 FQNEAQ. CDR3 length: 16 amino acids. The CDR3 loop is CASSSGLAGHTDTQYF. CDR3 nucleotides: TGTGCCAGCAGCTCAGGACTAGCAGGTCATACAGATACGCAGTATTTT.